The sequence of this T cell receptor beta chain was determined in a study of beta chain features in type 1 diabetes. About the study: The samples had 90 million to 130 million sorted cells examined in all. Overall study findings and caveats: Patients' naive, central memory and Treg TCRB repertoires seemed closer to one another than those of healthy donors. TCRB CDR3s from Type 1 diabetes patients were moderately but significantly shorter in all four CD4+ subsets.

To note about this clone: Its antigen remains unidentified.

The investigators reverse transcribed all of the isolated RNA, so they sequenced expressed TCRB transcripts. Sequenced by immunoSEQ multiplex PCR; TCRdb stores in-frame clones only, minus some. The sample lists 900,000 or so clones; 15% to 20% were seen once. V was clipped by 5 bases and J by 1 base, with 11 bases between them. This CDR3 is 14 amino acids long. Germline CDR1 and CDR2: SEHNR and FQNEAQ (reference sequence). Sequenced input: naive CD4+ T cells from blood. The sequence derives from a young woman in good health. The rearrangement joins TRBV7-9 to TRBJ1-1; D gene ambiguous. The CDR3 reads CASSAWQKNTEAFF. The CDR3 coding sequence is TGTGCCAGCAGCGCCTGGCAGAAGAACACTGAAGCTTTCTTT.